The 7 T cell receptor beta chains below come from one sample, sequenced in a study of T cells in Graves' hyperthyroidism and ophthalmopathy. TCR beta CDR3 regions were amplified from RNA. With the HTBI primer set, the TCR CDR3 went through a first round of RT-PCR. TCRdb re-called the multiplex PCR reads with MiXCR, one entry per CDR3 protein. Altogether some 350,000 distinct CDR3 sequences are present, approximately 14% being singletons, with the ten largest covering roughly a fifth. Sequenced input: blood. The receptors derive from a woman aged 55-75 years with Graves' ophthalmopathy.

This clonotype appeared many times. The chain employs TRBV3-1 and TRBJ2-1; D is unresolved. Germline V gene data show CDR1 as LGHDT and CDR2 as YNNKEL (reference sequence). This CDR3 is built from 13 residues. V was cut by 8 bases and J by 6 bases, with 14 bases left in between. The CDR3 here is CASLQSGVNEQFF. The CDR3 DNA reads TGTGCCAGCCTCCAGTCTGGGGTCAATGAGCAGTTCTTC.

The rearrangement joins TRBV24-1 to TRBJ2-3; 11 nucleotides line up with TRBD1. This CDR3 comprises 17 residues. V gave up 3 bases and J gave up 0 bases; unmatched junction bases: 4. Germline V gene sequence: CDR1 KGHDR, CDR2 SFDVKD. CDR3 sequence: CATSDHGTGGSTDTQYF. DNA for the CDR3: TGTGCCACCAGTGATCACGGGACAGGGGGGAGCACAGATACGCAGTATTTT.

The rearrangement links TRBV6-1 to TRBJ2-5; TRBD1 might be the D (6 bases). Germline values: CDR1 MNHNS, CDR2 SASEGT. Trimming stripped 6 bases from V and 4 bases from J, with 6 bases between. CDR3 length: 11 residues. The CDR3: CASRTGETQYF. The CDR3 DNA reads TGTGCCAGCAGGACAGGAGAGACCCAGTACTTC.

V and J are TRBV20-1 and TRBJ2-1; TRBD2 aligns across 10 bases. The CDR3 consists of 16 residues. Germline loops: CDR1 DFQATT, CDR2 SNEGSKA (reference sequence). Germline trimming cut 5 bases from V and 6 bases from J; bases unmatched to any gene: 13. For the CDR3, the DNA is TGCAGTGCTCCCTTCAGCGGGAGGGCCAAGGGCAATGAGCAGTTCTTC. Protein product: CSAPFSGRAKGNEQFF.

This clonotype was observed a few times. V is TRBV5-1 and J is TRBJ2-7, with D tentatively TRBD1 (5 bases). This CDR3 region has 15 residues. V was trimmed by 0 bases and J by 5 bases, leaving 15 bases between them. Germline V lookup: CDR1 SGHRS, CDR2 YFSETQ. CDR3 residues: CASSLDVAGCDEQYF. The CDR3 region has the DNA TGCGCCAGCAGCTTGGACGTGGCAGGGTGCGACGAGCAGTACTTC.

This clonotype was counted many times. The V gene is TRBV12-3 or TRBV12-4, the J gene TRBJ2-1; 9 bases map to TRBD1. The CDR3 runs to 14 residues. V shed 1 base, J shed 8 bases, and the junction held 3 bases outside the gene matches. The DNA of the CDR3 is TGTGCCAGCAGTTTAGGGGGACAGGGCCATGAGCAGTTCTTC. Translation gives CASSLGGQGHEQFF.

This clonotype was counted a few times. V and J are TRBV25-1 and TRBJ1-6; D not certain. Germline CDR1 is MGHDK and CDR2 is SYGVNS. Trimming took off 3 bases at V and 7 bases at J, with 16 bases between the two ends. The CDR3 has 16 amino acids. In DNA, the CDR3 is TGTGCCAGCAGTGAGGTCCAGGTCGGTGGGAATTCACCCCTCCACTTT. As protein: CASSEVQVGGNSPLHF. Drawing the rest from reference TRBV25-1 and TRBJ1-6, the complete variable domain is EADIYQTPRYLVIGTGKKITLECSQTMGHDKMYWYQQDPGMELHLIHYSYGVNSTEKGDLSSESTVSRIRTEHFPLTLESARPSHTSQYLCASSEVQVGGNSPLHFGNGTRLTVT.